This T cell receptor beta chain appears in the sequencing data of a study of T cells in Graves' hyperthyroidism and ophthalmopathy. It was RNA transcripts that yielded the amplified TCR beta CDR3 regions. The study used the HTBI primer set for a first-round RT-PCR of the TCR CDR3. Via MiXCR, TCRdb re-called the multiplex PCR reads, giving one row per CDR3 protein. Of a few hundred thousand distinct CDR3 sequences listed, 15% to 19% are singletons. There are 11 residues in the CDR3. From germline, CDR1 is DFQATT and CDR2 SNEGSKA (reference sequence). V gave up 3 bases and J gave up 11 bases, with 13 bases separating them. In its sample, this clonotype was seen many times.

The sample taken for sequencing was blood. The rearrangement links TRBV20-1 to TRBJ1-1, with D perhaps matching TRBD1 (6 bases). This sequence originates from a woman aged 18 to 35 with Graves' hyperthyroidism. CDR3: CSARDSEEAFF. The CDR3 region has the DNA TGCAGTGCTAGGGACAGTGAGGAGGCTTTCTTT.